The rows below give T cell receptor beta chains drawn from one sample of a study of blood T cell repertoires in COVID-19. Some clones are missing from TCRdb's copy, which holds only in-frame ones; the method was immunoSEQ multiplex PCR. The table includes 350,000 to 400,000 clones, approximately 93% detected once. The specimen sequenced was PBMCs or T cells enriched from blood (not recorded which). The receptors come from a woman aged 35 to 49 who had been exposed to COVID-19. Both conserved end residues are part of each CDR3. D genes are given only for firm matches. Clone size, where shown, is once, few, many, or a class for clones that have expanded.

TRBJ1-1	-	TRBV19	TRBD1	CATGTATGYTEAFF	TGTGCCACGGGAACGGCGACAGGGTACACTGAAGCTTTCTTT
TRBJ2-1	-	TRBV7-2	-	CASSLAGSSYNEQFF	TGTGCCAGCAGCTTAGCGGGGAGCTCCTACAATGAGCAGTTCTTC
TRBJ1-2	once	TRBV6-2/TRBV6-3	-	CASSSVYGYTF	TGTGCCAGCAGTTCGGTCTATGGCTACACCTTC
TRBJ1-5	-	TRBV28	TRBD1	CASSFALDREVQPQHF	TGTGCCAGCAGTTTCGCCCTCGACAGGGAGGTTCAGCCCCAGCATTTT
TRBJ1-1	-	TRBV5-1	TRBD1	CASSLSRGRIEAFF	TGCGCCAGCAGCTTAAGTAGGGGGCGGATTGAAGCTTTCTTT
TRBJ2-7	-	TRBV12-5	-	CASGFITYSYEQYF	TGTGCTAGTGGTTTTATCACTTACTCCTACGAGCAGTACTTC
TRBJ1-5	few	TRBV21-1	-	CASSKDLEQGSNQPQHF	TGTGCCAGCAGCAAAGATTTGGAACAGGGAAGCAATCAGCCCCAGCATTTT
TRBJ2-7	-	TRBV15	-	CATSRDRYEQYF	TGTGCCACCAGCAGAGATCGCTACGAGCAGTACTTC
TRBJ1-5	-	TRBV19	-	CASSIGQGNQPQHF	TGTGCCAGTAGTATAGGCCAGGGCAATCAGCCCCAGCATTTT
TRBJ1-4	-	TRBV19	-	CASTSGVGEKLFF	TGTGCCAGTACCTCAGGGGTAGGCGAAAAACTGTTTTTT
TRBJ1-1	-	TRBV3-1/TRBV3-2	TRBD1	CASSQINRGNTEAFF	TGTGCCAGCAGCCAGATCAACAGGGGGAACACTGAAGCTTTCTTT
TRBJ1-5	-	TRBV7-6	-	CASSLRPDYNQPQHF	TGTGCCAGCAGCTTAAGGCCCGACTACAATCAGCCCCAGCATTTT
TRBJ1-6	-	TRBV9	-	CASSVDTAYNSPLHF	TGTGCCAGCAGCGTAGACACAGCTTATAATTCACCCCTCCACTTT
TRBJ1-5	-	TRBV19	-	CASSMERGYGQPQHF	TGTGCCAGTAGTATGGAACGGGGTTACGGGCAGCCCCAGCATTTT
TRBJ1-1	-	TRBV19	TRBD1	CASSILDRPNTEAFF	TGTGCCAGTAGTATATTGGACAGGCCTAACACTGAAGCTTTCTTT
TRBJ2-1	-	TRBV2	-	CASSLPRPGSYNEQFF	TGTGCCAGCAGTCTCCCGCGCCCGGGATCCTACAATGAGCAGTTCTTC
TRBJ1-1	-	TRBV28	TRBD1	CASSLTGGDTEAFF	TGTGCCAGCAGTCTGACAGGGGGAGACACTGAAGCTTTCTTT
TRBJ1-5	once	TRBV19	-	CASRLRDKASNQPQHF	TGTGCCAGTAGGCTCCGGGACAAGGCATCGAATCAGCCCCAGCATTTT
TRBJ1-2	-	TRBV10-3	-	CAISPTGLGGYTF	TGTGCCATCAGCCCTACAGGCTTGGGTGGCTACACCTTC
TRBJ1-3	-	TRBV13	-	CASSLLAPQGGGSGNTIYF	TGTGCCAGCAGCTTATTAGCCCCACAGGGTGGGGGCTCTGGAAACACCATATATTTT
TRBJ1-1	-	TRBV6-2/TRBV6-3	TRBD1	CASSPRGDRLNTEAFF	TGTGCCAGCAGCCCCAGGGGGGACAGGTTGAACACTGAAGCTTTCTTT
TRBJ2-1	once	TRBV7-6	-	CASSLVPGSTENEQFF	TGTGCCAGCAGCTTAGTGCCGGGGTCCACTGAGAATGAGCAGTTCTTC
TRBJ1-6	-	TRBV3-1/TRBV3-2	TRBD1	CASRGQGSSPLHF	TGTGCCAGCAGGGGACAGGGCAGTTCACCCCTCCACTTT
TRBJ1-4	-	TRBV19	-	CASSMLGATNEKLFF	TGTGCCAGTAGTATGCTGGGAGCAACTAATGAAAAACTGTTTTTT
TRBJ1-2	-	TRBV18	-	CASSPVEASAGGAMKGYTF	TGTGCCAGCTCACCAGTGGAGGCTAGTGCCGGGGGAGCGATGAAGGGCTACACCTTC
TRBJ2-4	-	TRBV6-5	TRBD1	CASTPDRGKNIQYF	TGTGCCAGCACCCCGGACAGGGGAAAAAACATTCAGTACTTC
TRBJ1-5	-	TRBV2	-	CASSEEHGDTNQPQHF	TGTGCCAGCAGTGAAGAGCATGGGGACACTAATCAGCCCCAGCATTTT
TRBJ2-7	-	TRBV5-1	TRBD2	CASSNREGTSGTYEQYF	TGCGCCAGCAGCAACAGGGAGGGTACTAGCGGGACCTACGAGCAGTACTTC
TRBJ2-1	-	TRBV18	-	CASSPHRLTGVYNEQFF	TGTGCCAGCTCACCCCACCGTCTAACGGGAGTCTACAATGAGCAGTTCTTC
TRBJ1-2	once	TRBV9	TRBD1	CASSGKGQEANYGYTF	TGTGCCAGCAGCGGTAAGGGACAGGAAGCTAACTATGGCTACACCTTC
TRBJ1-2	-	TRBV2	-	CASRGGTSGGYTF	TGTGCCAGCAGGGGGGGGACATCGGGTGGCTACACCTTC
TRBJ2-1	-	TRBV30	TRBD2	CAWSVRRGNNEQFF	TGTGCCTGGAGTGTGAGGCGGGGGAACAATGAGCAGTTCTTC
TRBJ2-1	once	TRBV19	TRBD2	CARRLAGGRNEQFF	TGTGCCAGGCGACTAGCGGGGGGGAGAAATGAGCAGTTCTTC
TRBJ2-1	-	TRBV24-1	TRBD2	CATSDGLAPYNEQFF	TGTGCCACCAGTGATGGACTAGCACCCTACAATGAGCAGTTCTTC
TRBJ1-1	-	TRBV27	-	CASSLSRIPNTEAFF	TGTGCCAGCAGTTTATCGAGGATACCGAACACTGAAGCTTTCTTT
TRBJ2-5	-	TRBV2	-	CASTRGAGPKGETQYF	TGTGCCAGCACGCGGGGTGCGGGACCCAAAGGGGAGACCCAGTACTTC